This T cell receptor beta chain appears in the sequencing data of a study of CD8+ T cells in alopecia areata. About the study: Those patients who were treated received oral tofacitinib, which was given at 5 to 10 mg twice daily for moderate-to-severe alopecia areata.

Sampling of alopecia areata patients yielded lesional scalp punch biopsies as well as peripheral blood. Once RNA had been extracted, it was reverse transcribed into cDNA to act as the sequencing template. TCRdb keeps only in-frame clones here, not all; method: immunoSEQ multiplex PCR. The table shows some 170,000 clones, with about 70% occurring only once. V dropped 0 bases and J dropped 2 bases, with 4 bases sitting between them. The CDR3 consists of 13 residues. CDR1 and CDR2 from the germline V gene are PRHDT and FYEKMQ (reference sequence). The chain uses TRBV13 and TRBJ1-2, with no clear D. This clonotype was sampled from a human donor with alopecia areata. This specimen consisted of CD8+ T cells sorted from blood, obtained at week 0. The CDR3 DNA is TGTGCCAGCAGCTTAGGCACCAACTATGGCTACACCTTC. Protein product: CASSLGTNYGYTF. Drawing the rest from reference TRBV13 and TRBJ1-2, the complete variable domain is AAGVIQSPRHLIKEKRETATLKCYPIPRHDTVYWYQQGPGQDPQFLISFYEKMQSDKGSIPDRFSAQQFSDYHSELNMSSLELGDSALYFCASSLGTNYGYTFGSGTRLTVV.